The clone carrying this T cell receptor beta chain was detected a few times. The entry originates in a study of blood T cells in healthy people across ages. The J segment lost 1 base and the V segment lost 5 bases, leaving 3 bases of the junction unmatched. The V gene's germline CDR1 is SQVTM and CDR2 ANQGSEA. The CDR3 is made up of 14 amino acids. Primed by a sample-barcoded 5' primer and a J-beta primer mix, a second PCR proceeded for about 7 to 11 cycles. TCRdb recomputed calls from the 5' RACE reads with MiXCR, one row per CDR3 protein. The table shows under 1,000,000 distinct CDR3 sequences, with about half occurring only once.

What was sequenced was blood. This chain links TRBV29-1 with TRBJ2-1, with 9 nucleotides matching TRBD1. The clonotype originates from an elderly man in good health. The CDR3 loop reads CSVRGTGSYNEQFF. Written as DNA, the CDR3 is TGCAGCGTTCGAGGGACAGGGTCCTACAATGAGCAGTTCTTC.